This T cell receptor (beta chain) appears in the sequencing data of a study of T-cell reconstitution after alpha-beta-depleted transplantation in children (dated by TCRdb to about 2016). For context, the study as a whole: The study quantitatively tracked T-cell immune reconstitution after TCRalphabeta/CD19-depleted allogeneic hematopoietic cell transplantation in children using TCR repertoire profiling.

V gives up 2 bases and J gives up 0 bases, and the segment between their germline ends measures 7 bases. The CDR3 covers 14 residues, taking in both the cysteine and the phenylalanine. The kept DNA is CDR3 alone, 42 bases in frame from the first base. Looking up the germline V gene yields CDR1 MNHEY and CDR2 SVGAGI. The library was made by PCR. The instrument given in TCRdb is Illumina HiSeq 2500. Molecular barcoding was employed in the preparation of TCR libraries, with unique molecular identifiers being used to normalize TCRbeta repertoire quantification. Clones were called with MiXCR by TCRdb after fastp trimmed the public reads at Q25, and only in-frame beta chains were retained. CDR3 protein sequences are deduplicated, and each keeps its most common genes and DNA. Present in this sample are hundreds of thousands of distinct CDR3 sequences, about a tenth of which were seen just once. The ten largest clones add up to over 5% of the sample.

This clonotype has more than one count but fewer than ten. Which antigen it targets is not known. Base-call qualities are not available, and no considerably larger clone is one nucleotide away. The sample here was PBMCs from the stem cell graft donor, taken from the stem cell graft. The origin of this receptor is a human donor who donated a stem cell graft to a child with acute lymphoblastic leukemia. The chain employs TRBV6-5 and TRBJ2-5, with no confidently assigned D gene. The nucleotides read TGTGCCAGCAGTTACGGGCGGCACCAAGAGACCCAGTACTTC. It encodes CASSYGRHQETQYF.